The present T cell receptor beta chain was sequenced within a study of blood T cell repertoires in COVID-19. The germline CDR1 and CDR2 sequences are KGHSH and LQKENI. The CDR3 covers 17 residues. Trimming took 1 base from V and 0 from J, leaving 13 bases between them. In the authors' methods: Estimated nucleated cell counts came from reference gene primer amplification. TCRdb's copy holds only in-frame clones and misses some; the assay was immunoSEQ multiplex PCR. V, J and clone size were drawn from that table, and D and trimming were deduced from the DNA. The sample contains 70,000 to 100,000 clones, approximately 90% of which appear only once.

Sequenced sample: peripheral blood. This chain links TRBV18 with TRBJ1-5, with D perhaps matching TRBD1 (6 bases). The receptor was isolated from a woman of 80 years or more with acute or convalescent COVID-19. The CDR3 sequence: CASSPLAGQYSNQPQHF. DNA for the CDR3: TGTGCCAGCTCACCACTCGCTGGACAGTATAGCAATCAGCCCCAGCATTTT. Full variable domain (rest looked up from reference TRBV18 and TRBJ1-5): NAGVMQNPRHLVRRRGQEARLRCSPMKGHSHVYWYRQLPEEGLKFMVYLQKENIIDESGMPKERFSAEFPKEGPSILRIQQVVRGDSAAYFCASSPLAGQYSNQPQHFGDGTRLSIL.